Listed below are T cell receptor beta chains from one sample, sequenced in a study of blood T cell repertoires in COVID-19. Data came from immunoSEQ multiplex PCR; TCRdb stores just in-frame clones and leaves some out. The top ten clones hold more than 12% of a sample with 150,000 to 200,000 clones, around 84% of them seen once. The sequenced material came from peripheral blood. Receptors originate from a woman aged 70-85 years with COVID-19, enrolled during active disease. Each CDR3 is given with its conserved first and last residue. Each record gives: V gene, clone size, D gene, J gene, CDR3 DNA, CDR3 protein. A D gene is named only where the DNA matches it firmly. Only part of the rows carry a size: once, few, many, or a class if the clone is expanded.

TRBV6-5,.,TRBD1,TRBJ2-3,TGTGCCACCCAACCGTGGGACAGGACAGATACGCAGTATTTT,CATQPWDRTDTQYF
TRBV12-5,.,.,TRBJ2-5,TGTGCTAGTGGTTTGGGCGCAGGGCCCCGCGAGACCCAGTACTTC,CASGLGAGPRETQYF
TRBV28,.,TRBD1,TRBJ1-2,TGTGCCAGCAGGGGAGGGACAGGAGGGGGCGTTGGCTACACCTTC,CASRGGTGGGVGYTF
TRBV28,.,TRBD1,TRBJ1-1,TGTGCCAGCAGTCCATCAGGACAGGGGGGGCTCGAAGCTTTCTTT,CASSPSGQGGLEAFF
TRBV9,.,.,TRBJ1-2,TGTGCCAGCACCCAGGGATTTCTTTATGGCTACACCTTC,CASTQGFLYGYTF
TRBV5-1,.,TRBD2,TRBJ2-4,TGCGCCAGCAGCTTACTTGCGGGAGAGGTGAACATTCAGTACTTC,CASSLLAGEVNIQYF
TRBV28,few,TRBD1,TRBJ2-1,TGTGCCAGCAGTTTACCGGGACAGGGTTCCTACAATGAGCAGTTCTTC,CASSLPGQGSYNEQFF
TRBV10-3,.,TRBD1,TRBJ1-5,TGTGCCATCAGTGGGACAGGGGAGATGGTGGCCCAGCATTTT,CAISGTGEMVAQHF
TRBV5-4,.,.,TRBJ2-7,TGTGCCAGCGGCAACAGGGTTAGGTACGAGCAGTACTTC,CASGNRVRYEQYF
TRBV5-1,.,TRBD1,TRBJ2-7,TGCGCCAGCAGCTTGGGAGGGACAGTGCACGAGCAGTACTTC,CASSLGGTVHEQYF
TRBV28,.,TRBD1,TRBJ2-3,TGTGCCAGCAGGACCGGGACAGGGGGCGTAGATACGCAGTATTTT,CASRTGTGGVDTQYF
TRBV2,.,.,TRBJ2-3,TGTGCCAGCAGGTCTGCAGATACGCAGTATTTT,CASRSADTQYF
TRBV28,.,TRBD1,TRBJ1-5,TGTGCCAGCAGTCTCCCAGGGGGAGTGGATCAGCCCCAGCATTTT,CASSLPGGVDQPQHF
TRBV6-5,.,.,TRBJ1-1,TGTGCCAGCAGGCCTCCCGGGGGAGGATACACTGAAGCTTTCTTT,CASRPPGGGYTEAFF
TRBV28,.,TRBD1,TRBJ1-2,TGTGCCAGCAGTTTATGGACAGGGACGGAGGGCTACACCTTC,CASSLWTGTEGYTF
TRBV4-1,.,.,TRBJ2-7,TGCGCCAGCAGCCCCAGGGACAATCTCTACGAGCAGTACTTC,CASSPRDNLYEQYF
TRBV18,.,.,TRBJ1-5,TGTGCCAGCTCACCGGCAGGGGCTAATCAGCCCCAGCATTTT,CASSPAGANQPQHF
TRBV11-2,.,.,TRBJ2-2,TGTGCCAGCAGCTTAGAGGCGGACGGGGAGCTGTTTTTT,CASSLEADGELFF
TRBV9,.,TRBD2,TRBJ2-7,TGTGCCAGCAGCGTATCGAGCGGGAGAACCGAGCAGTACTTC,CASSVSSGRTEQYF
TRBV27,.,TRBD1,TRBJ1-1,TGTGCCAGCAGTTTTGCGGGGACAGGGGTGTCCCTGAACACTGAAGCTTTCTTT,CASSFAGTGVSLNTEAFF
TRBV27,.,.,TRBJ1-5,TGTGCCAGCAGTTGGGGCCCTCAGGGAGGTCAGCCCCAGCATTTT,CASSWGPQGGQPQHF
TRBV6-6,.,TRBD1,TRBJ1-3,TGTGCCAGCAGCCGACCTCGAGGGGGCAACTCTGGAAACACCATATATTTT,CASSRPRGGNSGNTIYF
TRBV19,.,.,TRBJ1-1,TGTGCCAGTAGTATTGGGGCGCAGGGTACAGCTGAAGCTTTCTTT,CASSIGAQGTAEAFF
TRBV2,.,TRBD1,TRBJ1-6,TGTGCCACCCAGGGACAGGGTACCCCACCCCTCCACTTT,CATQGQGTPPLHF
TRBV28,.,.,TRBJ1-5,TGTGCCAGCAGAGAGACAGCTTTAAATCAGCCCCAGCATTTT,CASRETALNQPQHF
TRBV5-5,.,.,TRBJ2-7,TGTGCCAGCAGTCTAACAGGGTCCCACGAGCAGTACTTC,CASSLTGSHEQYF
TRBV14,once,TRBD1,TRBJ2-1,TGTGCCAGCAGCCAAGATCTGCGGACAGGCCAGTTCTTC,CASSQDLRTGQFF
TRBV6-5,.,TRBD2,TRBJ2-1,TGTGCCAGCAGTCCAAGACTAGCGGGAGTGGGGGAGCAGTTCTTC,CASSPRLAGVGEQFF
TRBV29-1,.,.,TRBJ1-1,TGCGCGGGGGAGGGGTTAGGCCCGAACACTGAAGCTTTCTTT,CAGEGLGPNTEAFF
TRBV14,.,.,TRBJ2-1,TGTGCCAGCAGCCCGGTAGCCCCTGCTTACAATGAGCAGTTCTTC,CASSPVAPAYNEQFF
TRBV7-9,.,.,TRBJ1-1,TGTGCCAGCAGCGGAGACGGATCGAACACTGAAGCTTTCTTT,CASSGDGSNTEAFF
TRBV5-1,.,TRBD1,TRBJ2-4,TGCGCCAGCAGCTTGCTGGCCACAGGGGGCGCGTCCAAAAACATTCAGTACTTC,CASSLLATGGASKNIQYF
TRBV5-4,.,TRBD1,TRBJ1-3,TGTGCCAGCAGCTTGGCGGCAGGGGGAGGAAACACCATATATTTT,CASSLAAGGGNTIYF
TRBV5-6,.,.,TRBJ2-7,TGTGCCAGCAGCTTCGGGGTAGGGACCTACGAGCAGTACTTC,CASSFGVGTYEQYF
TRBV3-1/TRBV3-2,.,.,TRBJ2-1,TGTGCCAGCAGCCAAGTTAGCACCAATGAGCAGTTCTTC,CASSQVSTNEQFF
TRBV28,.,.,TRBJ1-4,TGTGCCAGCAGTTTATGGCAGGGAGGTGAAAAACTGTTTTTT,CASSLWQGGEKLFF
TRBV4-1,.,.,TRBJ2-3,TGCGCCAGCAGCCAAGATACAGGTGAAACCGATACGCAGTATTTT,CASSQDTGETDTQYF
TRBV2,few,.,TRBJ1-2,TGTGCCAGCATGGCAGGGGCAGGAGGCTACACCTTC,CASMAGAGGYTF
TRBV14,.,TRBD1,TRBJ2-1,TGTGCCAGCACCCGGACAGGGGGTAATGAGCAGTTCTTC,CASTRTGGNEQFF
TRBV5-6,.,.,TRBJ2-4,TGTGCCAGCAGCTCCCTCCAGGGTGATAAAAACATTCAGTACTTC,CASSSLQGDKNIQYF
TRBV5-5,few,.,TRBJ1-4,TGTGCCAGCAGCAGGGGTGGCGTGAATGAAAAACTGTTTTTT,CASSRGGVNEKLFF
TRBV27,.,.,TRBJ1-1,TGTGCCAGCAGTTGGTCTGGGGCCGGCACTGAAGCTTTCTTT,CASSWSGAGTEAFF
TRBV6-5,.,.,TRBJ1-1,TGTGCCAGCAGATCCGGGACAACTGAAGCTTTCTTT,CASRSGTTEAFF
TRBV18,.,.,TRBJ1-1,TGTGCCAGCTCACTAAAAGCCGAGGGAGTCTTCTTT,CASSLKAEGVFF
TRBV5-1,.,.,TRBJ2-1,TGCGCCAGCAGCCTCAGCGGTTTCTCCTACAATGAGCAGTTCTTC,CASSLSGFSYNEQFF
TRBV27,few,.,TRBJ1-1,TGTGCCAGCAGACATATTAGGGGGAAGGGCACTGAAGCTTTCTTT,CASRHIRGKGTEAFF